This T cell receptor beta chain was retrieved from a study of CD8 T cells in Susac syndrome. Germline lookup yields CDR1 MGHRA and CDR2 YSYEKL. With 2 bases clipped from V and 0 bases from J, the junction kept 4 bases outside the gene matches. This CDR3 contains 16 residues. When the RNA was reverse transcribed, random hexamers were used with an input of 0.5 to 1 ug. TCRdb reprocessed the immunoSEQ multiplex PCR reads with MiXCR, giving one entry per CDR3 protein. The data contain 400,000 to 550,000 distinct CDR3 sequences, approximately 85% of them singletons. Sequencing of TCR beta covered CD8+ and CD4+ T cells obtained from blood. The multiple sclerosis controls comprised treatment-naive patients whose relapsing-remitting disease was stable or active. Both CD4+ and CD8+ T cells were negatively isolated, and TEMRA cells underwent FACS enrichment.

This clonotype originated in a human donor with multiple sclerosis. The genes are TRBV4-1 and TRBJ2-4, with 7 bases identical to TRBD1. Sequencing was performed on CD8+ T cells from PBMCs. The CDR3 coding sequence is TGCGCCAGCAGCCAACCGGGACAGTTAGCCAAAAACATTCAGTACTTC. Protein product: CASSQPGQLAKNIQYF.